Described below is a single TCR beta chain sequence and its context. Its antigen target is currently unknown. Base qualities are not recorded, but no much larger clone differs from it by a single base. Interpreted using the paper, the time point label stands for: baseline before first vaccination. Vaccinee samples came from UK trials COV001 and COV002, including a single-blind randomized controlled phase 2/3 trial of AZD1222 (ChAdOx1 nCoV-19) in healthy adults. Trial participant PBMC samples were collected at day 0 and day 28 after the second dose for TCRbeta chain sequencing. From a lookup of the germline V gene, CDR1 and CDR2 are SGHAT and FQNNGV. Germline trimming amounts to 3 bases on V and 9 bases on J, with 4 as the count of junction bases outside the gene matches. The CDR3 starts with the cysteine, ends with the phenylalanine, and has 13 residues. Only the CDR3 part of the read is kept: 39 bases, read in frame from the first base.

These data come from a study of T cell responses to AZD1222 COVID-19 vaccine (dated by TCRdb to the early 2020s). About the full investigation: AZD1222 recipients with second doses at about 4 weeks or about 12 weeks were pooled, because spike-specific TCR depth and breadth did not differ between schedules. A total of 233 trial participants underwent TCR sequencing, of whom around 200 received two doses of AZD1222 and about 25 received two doses of the MenACWY control vaccine. Enrollment into the trials was organized by age into subgroups of 18-55, 56-69 and 70-plus years, and those subgroups contained 148, 28 and 57 TCR-sequenced participants, respectively.

Overall study outcomes, separate from this receptor: Conclusions about previously exposed vaccinees are limited because only 5 or 6 AZD1222 recipients were SARS-CoV-2 seropositive at baseline. Vaccine-associated CD4 TCRs spanned the whole spike protein, with dominant responses in regions 160-218 and 743-854. A significant rise in spike-specific TCR breadth and depth was observed after two AZD1222 doses relative to day 0 and relative to MenACWY recipients. Participants were mostly white British, with more females than males. The authors suggested clonal diversity may have been underestimated. Epitopes outside the regions mutated in the B.1.351 and B.1.1.7 variants were reportedly recognized by nearly half of the unique spike-specific TCRs. The 56-69-year group was small, and its depth increase did not reach significance, likely because of low power. Because no day 14 peak-response samples were available, repertoires were characterized only after the peak T cell response.

The CDR3 regions of human TCRbeta chains were analyzed by immunosequencing. The source study handled its data this way. TCRs in the repertoires were compared against a reference library of SARS-CoV-2-specific TCRs that had been generated with the MIRA antigen-specificity platform. Breadth meant the fraction of unique TCRs that were SARS-CoV-2-associated, whereas depth meant the fraction of total T cells that were SARS-CoV-2-associated. Using the MIRA data, each spike-specific TCR was mapped to the spike region that the TCR reacts to and placed in a CD4 or CD8 class. Log10-transformed breadth and depth values were compared by one-way ANOVA with Sidak's multiple comparisons tests. TCRdb obtained this table from immuneACCESS and retained in-frame rearrangements with V and J assigned. These tables miss some clones; where compared with another copy, unresolved V genes account for less than half of the shortfall, and the remainder is unexplained. V and J calls and clone size are those listed in that table; D and trimming were worked out from the DNA. For this sample the table gives under 60,000 clones, of which 84% were detected only once. The top ten hold roughly a tenth of the sample.

This sequence originates from an adult in good health. The sequencing here drew on peripheral blood, taken on day 0 of AZD1222 vaccination. The sequence joins TRBV11-2 to TRBJ1-4; 7 bases in between match TRBD1. The encoded CDR3 is CASSLGTVKKLFF. The nucleotide sequence is given as TGTGCCAGCAGCTTGGGGACAGTAAAAAAACTGTTTTTT.